This passage covers 16 T cell receptor beta chains from one sample sequenced in a study of CD8+ T cells in alopecia areata. Following extraction, RNA underwent reverse transcription to cDNA, which served as the sequencing template. The table came from immunoSEQ multiplex PCR; TCRdb's copy has only in-frame clones and leaves some out. The sample was found to contain about 9,000 clones, and every one recurs. Scientists pooled cutaneous lymph node cells and sorted them on CD4, CD8alpha, NKG2D, NKG2ACE and other markers. The sequenced sample was CD8+ T cells sorted from a lymph node. These receptors were obtained from a C3H/HeJ mouse with alopecia areata. For the strain, the MHC haplotype given is H2-k.

This clone appeared many times. Germline and genes: mouse. The CDR3 goes on 4 residues after the read ends, and that part is filled in from the germline J gene. The same CDR3 can be traced to other DNA sequences in this sample. V and J are TRBV1 and TRBJ2-1; 9 bases match TRBD2. Germline V gives CDR1 NSQYPW, CDR2 LRSPGD (reference sequence). The ends lost 2 bases at V and 1 base at J; junction bases unmatched: 0. The CDR3 covers 15 residues. CDR3 DNA (partial): TGCACCTGCAGTGCAACTGGGGGGAACTATGCT. Translated, it gives CTCSATGGNYA. From start to end, the CDR3 is CTCSATGGNYAEQFF.

This clone was recorded at least ten times. Mouse gene names and germline throughout. The missing CDR3 end, 4 residues past where the read stops, is filled in from the germline J gene. The J gene is TRBJ1-2, the V gene TRBV12-1; D might be TRBD1 (5 bases). The CDR3 length is 14 residues. Germline V gives CDR1 SGHSN, CDR2 HYEKVE. The CDR3 bases that were read are TGTGCCAGCTCTCTCGACGGGAAGGGGTCC. Translating it yields CASSLDGKGS. The CDR3 in its entirety is CASSLDGKGSDYTF.

By frequency in the sample, this clone is medium-sized (0.01 to 0.1%). All gene names here are mouse names. The DNA ends 4 residues before the CDR3 does, and the rest of the CDR3 is filled in from the germline J gene. The chain couples TRBV17 to TRBJ2-3, with a tentative D call TRBD2 (6 bases). The CDR3 sequence is 16 residues long. V was shortened by 1 base and J by 0 bases, with 11 bases between the two germline ends. Germline assignment: CDR1 MNHDT and CDR2 YYDKIL. The CDR3 DNA, read in part, is TGTGCTAGCAGTAGAGGCGGGACTCCTAGTGCAGAA. This codes for CASSRGGTPSAE. In full, the CDR3 is CASSRGGTPSAETLYF.

Judged by abundance, this clone is medium-sized (0.01 to 0.1%). Germline and genes: mouse. The read ends 4 residues early relative to the CDR3; the germline J gene fills the gap. The V gene is TRBV13-3, the J gene TRBJ2-2; TRBD1 might be the D (6 bases). Germline V gene lookup returns CDR1 NNHDY and CDR2 SYVADS. The CDR3 spans 17 residues. V was cut by 0 bases and J by 0 bases, with 12 bases left in between. CDR3 in amino acids: CASSDAGTIANTGQLYF. The part of the CDR3 DNA that was read is TGTGCCAGCAGTGATGCCGGGACAATTGCAAACACCGGG.

This clone was counted at least ten times. Gene names and germline refer to mouse. The CDR3 end falls 4 residues outside the read, so it is completed with the germline J gene. The chain is built from TRBV1 and TRBJ2-5, with 8 bases identical to TRBD2. Germline CDR1 NSQYPW, CDR2 LRSPGD (reference sequence). This CDR3 spans 13 amino acids. The CDR3 loop reads CTCSAGGEDTQYF. The covered CDR3 bases are TGCACCTGCAGTGCTGGGGGGGAAGAC.

This clone came up many times. Mouse gene names apply. The read stops 4 residues short of the end of the CDR3; the missing end is completed from the germline J gene. The gene calls are TRBV13-3 and TRBJ2-7; 7 bases match TRBD2. Germline trimming cut 2 bases from V and 0 bases from J; bases unmatched to any gene: 5. Per the germline V gene, CDR1 is NNHDY and CDR2 is SYVADS. CDR3 size: 15 residues. The covered CDR3 bases are TGTGCCAGCAGTGACTGGGGGAGGAGCTCCTAT. Its protein is CASSDWGRSSY. The CDR3, in full, reads CASSDWGRSSYEQYF.

To note about this clone: Gene labels here are mouse ones. The DNA ends 4 residues before the CDR3 does, and the rest of the CDR3 is filled in from the germline J gene. The chain carries TRBV19 and TRBJ2-5, with a tentative D call TRBD2 (5 bases). The V end was cut by 2 bases, the J end by 3 bases, with 10 bases between. This CDR3 is built from 14 residues. Per the germline V gene, CDR1 is FNHDT and CDR2 is SITEND (reference sequence). The sequenced CDR3 bases are TGTGCCAGCAGTATTAGGGCTGGGCAAGAC. Translated: CASSIRAGQD. The full CDR3 is CASSIRAGQDTQYF.

This clone occurred many times. Germline and genes here are mouse. Coverage ceases 4 residues before the CDR3 finishes, and the germline J gene fills in the end. The chain uses TRBV19 and TRBJ2-1, with TRBD2 matching over 12 bases. The CDR3 is made up of 17 amino acids. The junction had 5 bases not matched to a gene; V was cut back by 4 bases and J by 0 bases. Per the germline V gene, CDR1 is FNHDT and CDR2 is SITEND (reference sequence). CDR3 bases read: TGTGCCAGCAGTGTGGGACTGGGGGGCCCTAACTATGCT. Its protein product is CASSVGLGGPNYA. The whole CDR3 region reads CASSVGLGGPNYAEQFF.

A remark on this clone: Here the gene names and germline are mouse. Read sequence stops 4 residues before the CDR3 end, and the germline J gene provides the missing end. The V call is TRBV31, the J call TRBJ2-5; 13 nucleotides line up with TRBD2. This CDR3 is built from 16 residues. Germline loops: CDR1 GKSSPN, CDR2 SITVG. J lost 2 bases, V lost 1 base, and 3 bases had no gene match. The CDR3: CAWSPGLGGIQDTQYF. The part of the CDR3 DNA that was read is TGTGCCTGGAGTCCGGGACTGGGGGGGATCCAAGAC.

In this sample, this clone turned up many times. Genes and germline come from the mouse. The read is 4 residues too short to cover the CDR3 end, so that end is filled in from the germline J gene. The chain combines TRBV13-3 with TRBJ2-1, with D perhaps TRBD1 (5 bases). The V gene's germline CDR1 is NNHDY and CDR2 SYVADS. The length of the CDR3 is 13 residues. The V end lost 3 bases, the J end lost 1 base, and 5 bases lay between the germline ends. The CDR3 sequence is CASSAGNYAEQFF. CDR3 DNA, as far as it was read: TGTGCCAGCAGTGCAGGGAACTATGCT.

This clone was recorded at least ten times. The listed genes are named as in mouse. The sequenced fragment ends 4 residues before the CDR3 boundary, so the rest is inferred from the germline J gene. The chain uses TRBV1 and TRBJ2-3, with D possibly TRBD1 on 6 matching bases. Trimming pared 0 bases from V and 0 bases from J, leaving 10 bases between. Germline-derived CDR1 and CDR2 are NSQYPW and LRSPGD (reference sequence). The CDR3 has 16 residues. The part of the CDR3 DNA that was read is TGCACCTGCAGTGCAGAGGGGACAAAGAGTGCAGAA. It yields the protein CTCSAEGTKSAE. The whole CDR3 protein reads CTCSAEGTKSAETLYF.

This clone was counted many times. Germline and genes here are mouse. The read falls 4 residues short of the CDR3 end, and the missing part is taken from the germline J gene. The chain has TRBV31 and TRBJ2-2, with TRBD2 identical over 7 bases. This CDR3 is 14 amino acids long. Trimming cost V 1 base and J 1 base; bases outside gene matches: 0. Germline V gene data show CDR1 as GKSSPN and CDR2 as SITVG. Partial CDR3 DNA: TGTGCCTGGAGTCCTGGGGGAAACACCGGG. Amino acids: CAWSPGGNTG. The entire CDR3 reads CAWSPGGNTGQLYF.

This clone appeared many times. Germline and genes here are mouse. Coverage ceases 4 residues before the CDR3 finishes, and the germline J gene fills in the end. This sequence joins TRBV13-3 and TRBJ1-1; no reliable D call. This CDR3 has 13 residues. With 0 bases removed from V and 1 base from J, the gap between germline ends came to 4 bases. Germline V CDR1 and CDR2: NNHDY, SYVADS. This CDR3 is CASSDVRNTEVFF. The DNA read from the CDR3 is TGTGCCAGCAGTGATGTGAGGAACACA.

In its sample, this clone was seen many times. Genes and germline are mouse. The read is 4 residues too short to cover the CDR3 end, so that end is filled in from the germline J gene. The V and J genes are TRBV13-1 and TRBJ1-2; 9 nucleotides match TRBD1. The CDR3 extends over 14 amino acids. In germline, CDR1 is NSHNY, CDR2 SYGAGN. The ends lost 5 bases at V and 4 bases at J; junction bases unmatched: 6. This chain's CDR3 is CASSPRDRASDYTF. The sequenced part of the CDR3 DNA is TGTGCCAGCAGCCCCCGGGACAGGGCCTCC.

This clone turned up a few times. Gene names and germline refer to mouse. The sequenced part of the CDR3 DNA is TGTGCCAGCGGTGATGCGGGGGGGAAAGAC. This translates into CASGDAGGKD. The whole CDR3 protein reads CASGDAGGKDTQYF. The rearrangement links TRBV13-2 to TRBJ2-5; 7 nucleotides match TRBD2. The read ends 4 residues before the CDR3 terminus; that terminus is restored from the germline J gene. This CDR3 region has 14 residues. Per the germline V gene, CDR1 is NNHNN and CDR2 is SYGAGS (reference sequence).

This clone is judged medium-sized. Genes and germline come from the mouse. The CDR3 goes on 4 residues after the read ends, and that part is filled in from the germline J gene. The chain is built from TRBV1 and TRBJ2-1, with TRBD2 matching 10 bases. Germline V lookup: CDR1 NSQYPW, CDR2 LRSPGD (reference sequence). V shed 1 base, J shed 3 bases, and the junction held 0 bases outside the gene matches. The CDR3 is 15 residues long. Incomplete CDR3 DNA: TGCACCTGCAGTGCAGGGACTGGGGGCTATGCT. Translation: CTCSAGTGGYA. The CDR3 in its entirety is CTCSAGTGGYAEQFF.